This T cell receptor (beta chain) originates from a study of PD-L1 blockade in urothelial cancer. The overall study: Chemotherapy regimens numbering 0 to 3 had been given to patients. Specimens of blood held a median count of roughly 150,000 T cells. The researchers analyzed blood 3 weeks (second dose) and 6 weeks after treatment start.

Produced via immunoSEQ multiplex PCR; TCRdb's table is partial and in-frame only. The sample comprises 50,000 or so clones, 86% of which are singletons, and more than 15% rests with the top ten. The CDR3 consists of 15 residues. Germline-derived CDR1 and CDR2 are SNHLY and FYNNEI. Losses at the gene ends were 6 bases for V and 5 bases for J; bases not matched to a gene: 12. The source is a man aged 55 to 70 with urothelial cancer. The chain uses TRBV2 and TRBJ2-5; 7 bases are a match to TRBD2. This specimen consisted of PBMCs, obtained around atezolizumab (anti-PD-L1) treatment. CDR3 in amino acids: CASSDRLAVRETQYF. The CDR3 bases are TGTGCCAGCAGCGACCGACTAGCAGTTCGGGAGACCCAGTACTTC. Drawing the rest from reference TRBV2 and TRBJ2-5, the complete variable domain is EPEVTQTPSHQVTQMGQEVILRCVPISNHLYFYWYRQILGQKVEFLVSFYNNEISEKSEIFDDQFSVERPDGSNFTLKIRSTKLEDSAMYFCASSDRLAVRETQYFGPGTRLLVL.